A single sample is the source of the 17 T cell receptor beta chains below, sequenced in a study of T cell changes during pregnancy in multiple sclerosis. The data were produced by immunoSEQ multiplex PCR, yet TCRdb's version contains in-frame clones alone and is incomplete. The sample holds 55,000 or so clones, 92% seen once. This material consisted of CD4+ T cells from peripheral blood mononuclear cells, taken after pregnancy. Receptors were obtained from a female donor with multiple sclerosis, enrolled in a pregnancy study.

The count of this clone is one. This rearrangement joins TRBV9 to TRBJ2-3; TRBD1 is a possible D gene (5 bases). The V and J ends lost 0 bases and 4 bases respectively, with 9 bases between them. CDR1 SGDLS and CDR2 YYNGEE come from the germline V gene. This CDR3 has 14 residues. CDR3: CASSVDRHPDTQYF. CDR3 nucleotide sequence: TGTGCCAGCAGCGTAGACAGGCACCCAGATACGCAGTATTTT.

The CDR3 DNA reads as TGTGCCAGCAGCTTGGCGTATGGCTACACCTTC. This gives the protein CASSLAYGYTF. The rearrangement uses TRBV5-5 and TRBJ1-2, with unresolved D. In germline, CDR1 is SGHKS, CDR2 YYEKEE (reference sequence). V was pared by 0 bases and J by 5 bases, with 2 bases between. CDR3 length: 11 residues.

This clone was seen a few times. The chain links TRBV18 to TRBJ1-3, with 7 nucleotides matching TRBD1. This CDR3 region has 15 residues. CDR1 and CDR2 from the germline V gene are KGHSH and LQKENI. With 2 bases clipped from V and 3 bases from J, the junction kept 4 bases outside the gene matches. Written as DNA, the CDR3 is TGTGCCAGCTCACCATATCGGGACAGTGGAAACACCATATATTTT. It translates to CASSPYRDSGNTIYF.

The chain couples TRBV2 to TRBJ1-2; D unresolved. CDR1 is SNHLY, CDR2 FYNNEI, per germline. Trimming left V 4 bases short and J 6 bases short, with 9 bases between. There are 12 residues in the CDR3. CDR3 loop: CASSAGVDGYTF. DNA of the CDR3: TGTGCCAGCAGTGCTGGAGTCGATGGCTACACCTTC.

The genes are TRBV18 and TRBJ2-7; 8 nucleotides match TRBD1. The germline V gene encodes CDR1 KGHSH and CDR2 LQKENI. CDR3 length equals 15 residues. V lost 3 bases, J lost 3 bases, and 7 bases stayed unmatched. This chain's CDR3 is CASSPRDRSNYEQYF. CDR3 DNA: TGTGCCAGCTCACCCAGGGACAGGTCAAACTACGAGCAGTACTTC. Complete variable domain (other parts from reference TRBV18 and TRBJ2-7): NAGVMQNPRHLVRRRGQEARLRCSPMKGHSHVYWYRQLPEEGLKFMVYLQKENIIDESGMPKERFSAEFPKEGPSILRIQQVVRGDSAAYFCASSPRDRSNYEQYFGPGTRLTVT.

This clone occurred once. V is TRBV19 and J is TRBJ2-1, with a possible D match to TRBD1 (7 bases). Germline V gene lookup returns CDR1 LNHDA and CDR2 SQIVND (reference sequence). This CDR3 spans 16 amino acids. V dropped 4 bases and J dropped 4 bases, with 17 bases sitting between them. CDR3 sequence reads: CASSRGAGGLYNEQFF. The CDR3 DNA follows: TGTGCCAGTAGTAGAGGCGCAGGGGGGTTATACAATGAGCAGTTCTTC.

V usage is TRBV6-6 and J usage is TRBJ1-2, with 12 bases matching TRBD1. Looked up from germline, CDR1 is MNHNY and CDR2 is SVGAGI (reference sequence). The CDR3 consists of 15 residues. Unmatched junction bases numbered 4, after V lost 2 bases and J lost 6 bases. The CDR3 DNA sequence: TGTGCCAGCAGTTACGGGACAGGGGGCGAGCATGGCTACACCTTC. Residues: CASSYGTGGEHGYTF.

The chain carries TRBV30 and TRBJ2-3, with a possible D match to TRBD2 (5 bases). Trimming pared 2 bases from V and 0 bases from J, leaving 9 bases between. Per germline, CDR1 GTSNPN and CDR2 SVGIG (reference sequence). The CDR3 totals 14 residues. In DNA form, the CDR3 reads TGTGCCTGGAGTTTGGGGAGCAGCACAGATACGCAGTATTTT. It translates to CAWSLGSSTDTQYF. The full variable domain, completed using reference TRBV30 and TRBJ2-3, is SQTIHQWPATLVQPVGSPLSLECTVEGTSNPNLYWYRQAAGRGLQLLFYSVGIGQISSEVPQNLSASRPQDRQFILSSKKLLLSDSGFYLCAWSLGSSTDTQYFGPGTRLTVL.

This clone was recorded only once. This rearrangement joins TRBV19 to TRBJ2-6; 7 bases align to TRBD1. Germline CDR1 LNHDA, CDR2 SQIVND (reference sequence). The CDR3 runs to 16 residues. The V and J ends lost 8 bases and 1 base, in that order; junction bases with no gene match: 8. Here the CDR3 reads CASAPPGQSGANVLTF. As DNA, the CDR3 is TGTGCCAGTGCCCCCCCGGGACAGTCTGGGGCCAACGTCCTGACTTTC.

The rearrangement links TRBV19 to TRBJ2-2; D gene uncertain. V dropped 3 bases and J dropped 5 bases, with 16 bases sitting between them. The CDR3 runs to 16 residues. In germline, CDR1 is LNHDA, CDR2 SQIVND (reference sequence). CDR3 protein: CASSIHQTRVTGELFF. DNA of the CDR3: TGTGCCAGTAGTATTCATCAAACCCGAGTAACCGGGGAGCTGTTTTTT.

This chain links TRBV5-5 with TRBJ2-2; 9 nucleotides line up with TRBD1. The V gene's germline CDR1 is SGHKS and CDR2 YYEKEE (reference sequence). CDR3 length equals 15 residues. The trim removed 1 base at V and 6 bases at J, leaving 4 bases unmatched. DNA of the CDR3: TGTGCCAGCAGCTTGTGGCGGACAGGGGCCGGGGAGCTGTTTTTT. Translated: CASSLWRTGAGELFF.

The chain recombines TRBV7-9 with TRBJ2-7; possible D gene TRBD2, 6 bases. Germline CDR1 and CDR2: SEHNR and FQNEAQ (reference sequence). This CDR3 contains 17 residues. V was cut by 5 bases and J by 2 bases, with 22 bases left in between. CDR3 residues: CASSKLRPGDGPYEQYF. For the CDR3, the DNA is TGTGCCAGCAGCAAGCTTCGTCCGGGGGACGGGCCCTACGAGCAGTACTTC.

The V and J genes are TRBV29-1 and TRBJ1-2; a weak D match, TRBD1 (5 bases). The CDR3 is made up of 13 amino acids. Trimming took 7 bases from V and 4 from J, leaving 16 bases between them. Germline assignment: CDR1 SQVTM and CDR2 ANQGSEA. CDR3: CSASDTTRYGYTF. CDR3 bases: TGCAGCGCTTCGGACACCACCCGCTATGGCTACACCTTC.

This chain joins TRBV7-3 and TRBJ2-3; D unclear. The V gene's germline CDR1 is SGHTA and CDR2 FQGTGA. The CDR3 runs 10 residues. The germline V and J ends were trimmed by 10 bases and 14 bases, with 16 bases remaining between them. This CDR3 is CANLIGVSYF. The CDR3 coding sequence is TGTGCCAATCTAATAGGAGTGTCGTATTTT.

The chain is built from TRBV4-3 and TRBJ1-2; TRBD1 aligns across 9 bases. The germline V gene encodes CDR1 LGHNA and CDR2 YSLEER. V lost 4 bases, J lost 4 bases, and 1 base stayed unmatched. There are 13 residues in the CDR3. Here the CDR3 reads CASSRGQGYGYTF. Written as DNA, the CDR3 is TGCGCCAGCAGCCGGGGACAGGGCTATGGCTACACCTTC.

The rearrangement links TRBV15 to TRBJ2-1, with D possibly TRBD1 on 6 matching bases. The CDR3 consists of 15 residues. CDR1 LNHNV and CDR2 YYDKDF come from the germline V gene (reference sequence). Trimming pared 3 bases from V and 7 bases from J, leaving 16 bases between. DNA of the CDR3: TGTGCCACCAGCAGGGGGCCCTCAGGGGTTAATGAGCAGTTCTTC. Residues: CATSRGPSGVNEQFF.

The chain has TRBV7-2 and TRBJ1-1, with unresolved D. Germline V gene lookup returns CDR1 SGHTA and CDR2 FQGNSA. This CDR3 spans 13 amino acids. V dropped 5 bases and J dropped 11 bases, with 18 bases sitting between them. The CDR3 here is CASSLGPGFGAFF. The CDR3 bases are TGTGCCAGCAGCCTAGGTCCGGGGTTCGGCGCTTTCTTT. The complete variable domain, with remaining parts taken from reference TRBV7-2 and TRBJ1-1, reads GAGVSQSPSNKVTEKGKDVELRCDPISGHTALYWYRQSLGQGLEFLIYFQGNSAPDKSGLPSDRFSAERTGGSVSTLTIQRTQQEDSAVYLCASSLGPGFGAFFGQGTRLTVV.